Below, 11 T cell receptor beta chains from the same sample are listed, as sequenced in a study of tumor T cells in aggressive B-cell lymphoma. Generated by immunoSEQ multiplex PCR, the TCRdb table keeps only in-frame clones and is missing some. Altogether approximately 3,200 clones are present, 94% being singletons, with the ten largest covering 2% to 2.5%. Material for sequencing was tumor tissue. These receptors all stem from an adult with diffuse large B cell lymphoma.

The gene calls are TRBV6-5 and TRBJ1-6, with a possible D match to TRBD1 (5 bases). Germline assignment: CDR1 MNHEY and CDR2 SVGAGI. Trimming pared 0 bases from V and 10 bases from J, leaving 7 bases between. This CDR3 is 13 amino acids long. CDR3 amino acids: CASSYSSGSPLHF. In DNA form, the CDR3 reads TGTGCCAGCAGTTACTCTTCAGGGTCACCCCTCCACTTT.

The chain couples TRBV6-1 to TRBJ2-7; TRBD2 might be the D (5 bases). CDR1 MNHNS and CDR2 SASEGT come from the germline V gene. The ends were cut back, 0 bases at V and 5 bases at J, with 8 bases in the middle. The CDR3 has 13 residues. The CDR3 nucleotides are TGTGCCAGCAGTGAAGCAGGTAGCGACGAGCAGTACTTC. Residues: CASSEAGSDEQYF.

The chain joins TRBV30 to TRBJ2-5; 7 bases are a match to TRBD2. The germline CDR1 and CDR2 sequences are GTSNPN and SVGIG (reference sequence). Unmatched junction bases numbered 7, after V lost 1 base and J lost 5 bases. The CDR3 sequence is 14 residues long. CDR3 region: CAWSGTRSLETQYF. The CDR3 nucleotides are TGTGCCTGGAGTGGGACTAGGTCTTTGGAGACCCAGTACTTC.

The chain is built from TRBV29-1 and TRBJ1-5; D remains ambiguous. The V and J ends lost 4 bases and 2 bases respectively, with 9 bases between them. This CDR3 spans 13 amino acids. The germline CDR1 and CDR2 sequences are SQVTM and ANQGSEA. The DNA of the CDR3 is TGCAGCGTTGGAGACGGGGGCAATCAGCCCCAGCATTTT. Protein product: CSVGDGGNQPQHF.

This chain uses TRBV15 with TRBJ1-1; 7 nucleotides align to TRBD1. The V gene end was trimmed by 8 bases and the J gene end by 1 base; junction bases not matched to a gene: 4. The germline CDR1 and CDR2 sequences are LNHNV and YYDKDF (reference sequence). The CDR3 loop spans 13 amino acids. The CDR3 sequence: CATSTGSNTEAFF. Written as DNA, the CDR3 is TGTGCCACCTCGACAGGGTCGAACACTGAAGCTTTCTTT.

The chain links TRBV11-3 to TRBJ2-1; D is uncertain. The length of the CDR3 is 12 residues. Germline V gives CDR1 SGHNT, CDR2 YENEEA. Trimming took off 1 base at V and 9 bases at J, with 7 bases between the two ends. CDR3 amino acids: CASSLGTGEQFF. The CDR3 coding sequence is TGTGCCAGCAGCTTAGGTACGGGTGAGCAGTTCTTC.

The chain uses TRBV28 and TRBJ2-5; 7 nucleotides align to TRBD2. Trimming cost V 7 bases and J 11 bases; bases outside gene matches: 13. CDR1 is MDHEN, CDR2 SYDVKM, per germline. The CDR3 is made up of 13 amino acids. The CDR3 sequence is CASNGGSWREQYF. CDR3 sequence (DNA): TGTGCCAGCAACGGCGGGAGTTGGAGGGAGCAGTACTTC.

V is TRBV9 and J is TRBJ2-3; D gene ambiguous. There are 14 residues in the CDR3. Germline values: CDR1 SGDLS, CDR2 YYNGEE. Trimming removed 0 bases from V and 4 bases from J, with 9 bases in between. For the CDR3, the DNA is TGTGCCAGCAGCGTAGATCTCAGCGCAGATACGCAGTATTTT. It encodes CASSVDLSADTQYF.

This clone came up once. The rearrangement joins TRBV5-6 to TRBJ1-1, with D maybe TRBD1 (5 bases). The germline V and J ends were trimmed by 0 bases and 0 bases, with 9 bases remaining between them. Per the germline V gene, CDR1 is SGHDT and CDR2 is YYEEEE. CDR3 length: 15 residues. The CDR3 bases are TGTGCCAGCAGCTTGGGTAACAGGATGAACACTGAAGCTTTCTTT. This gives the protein CASSLGNRMNTEAFF.

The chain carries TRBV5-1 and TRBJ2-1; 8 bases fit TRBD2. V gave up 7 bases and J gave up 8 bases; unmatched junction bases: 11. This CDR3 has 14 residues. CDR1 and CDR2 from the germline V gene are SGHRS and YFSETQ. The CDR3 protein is CASGGGTSVHEQFF. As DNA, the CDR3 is TGCGCCAGCGGAGGGGGGACTAGTGTCCATGAGCAGTTCTTC.

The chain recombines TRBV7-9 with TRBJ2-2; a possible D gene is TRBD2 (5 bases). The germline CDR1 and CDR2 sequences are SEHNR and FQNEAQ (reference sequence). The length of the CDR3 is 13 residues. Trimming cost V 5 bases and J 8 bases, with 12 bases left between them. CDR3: CASSPRTGGELFF. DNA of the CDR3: TGTGCCAGCAGCCCCCGGACTGGGGGGGAGCTGTTTTTT. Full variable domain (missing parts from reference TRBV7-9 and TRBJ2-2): DTGVSQNPRHKITKRGQNVTFRCDPISEHNRLYWYRQTLGQGPEFLTYFQNEAQLEKSRLLSDRFSAERPKGSFSTLEIQRTEQGDSAMYLCASSPRTGGELFFGEGSRLTVL.